The 5 T cell receptor beta chains reported below all come from one sample, sequenced in a study of cytomegalovirus exposure and HLA in healthy donors. 13 Jbeta primers and 60 Vbeta primers were used for the PCR. The repertoire was sequenced with immunoSEQ multiplex PCR; TCRdb's copy has only in-frame clones and lacks some. There are some 97,000 clones in the sample; about 79% occur only once, and 0.9% to 1.5% lies in the top ten. The source material was PBMCs. Receptor source: a woman aged 18-29 years in good health and CMV-seronegative.

The rearrangement joins TRBV6-1 to TRBJ1-3, with TRBD1 identical over 10 bases. In germline, CDR1 is MNHNS, CDR2 SASEGT. V lost 6 bases and J lost 5; bases outside the gene matches: 4. The CDR3 sequence is 14 residues long. The DNA for the CDR3 is TGTGCCAGCAGGGGACAGGGGAATAGAAACACCATATATTTT. Protein product: CASRGQGNRNTIYF.

The CDR3 spells CASSQDGRLYGYTF. DNA of the CDR3: TGTGCCAGCAGCCAAGACGGGAGACTCTATGGCTACACCTTC. The rearrangement joins TRBV4-2 to TRBJ1-2; D is ambiguous. Trimming pared 0 bases from V and 4 bases from J, leaving 9 bases between. The CDR3 totals 14 residues. Per germline, CDR1 LGHNA and CDR2 YNFKEQ.

In nucleotides, the CDR3 is TGTGCCAGCAGCCTGCACGGGGGTAGCACAGATACGCAGTATTTT. It specifies CASSLHGGSTDTQYF. The V and J genes are TRBV7-3 and TRBJ2-3, with D maybe TRBD2 (6 bases). Per the germline V gene, CDR1 is SGHTA and CDR2 is FQGTGA. This CDR3 contains 15 residues. V lost 5 bases to trimming and J lost 0 bases, with 12 bases between them.

This chain connects TRBV27 to TRBJ2-2; 10 bases line up with TRBD1. Germline V gives CDR1 MNHEY, CDR2 SMNVEV (reference sequence). This CDR3 contains 19 residues. J gave up 6 bases and V 2 bases, and 15 bases lay outside the gene matches. The CDR3 DNA follows: TGTGCCAGCAGTTTAATAGGGACAGGGGTAATAAGTCTGGCCGGGGAGCTGTTTTTT. It yields the protein CASSLIGTGVISLAGELFF.

This sequence joins TRBV5-5 and TRBJ2-3, with D possibly matching TRBD1 (6 bases). This CDR3 comprises 14 residues. V was trimmed by 3 bases and J by 6 bases, leaving 14 bases between them. In germline, CDR1 is SGHKS, CDR2 YYEKEE (reference sequence). The CDR3 reads CASSSLQGSDTQYF. The CDR3 DNA follows: TGTGCCAGCAGCTCATTACAGGGATCGGATACGCAGTATTTT.